The 15 T cell receptor beta chains listed next were all sequenced from one sample in a study of blood T cells in healthy people across ages. Primed by a sample-barcoded 5' primer and a J-beta primer mix, a second PCR proceeded for about 6 to 11 cycles. TCRdb called the 5' RACE reads again in MiXCR, with one record for every CDR3 protein. This sample carries about 510,000 distinct CDR3 sequences, roughly a quarter of them seen once, and the ten largest clones take approximately 4%. This sample also appeared in a second study, on T cells of mothers and their children.

Source material: blood. The receptors were gathered from a boy aged 2 to 9 in good health.

At least ten counts were recorded for this clonotype. The V gene is TRBV7-9, the J gene TRBJ1-1; D call uncertain. V was cut by 5 bases and J by 0 bases, with 16 bases left in between. CDR3 size: 16 residues. Germline V lookup: CDR1 SEHNR, CDR2 FQNEAQ (reference sequence). The CDR3 is CASSATRAAMNTEAFF. Here the CDR3 DNA reads TGTGCCAGCAGCGCAACGCGGGCCGCGATGAACACTGAAGCTTTCTTT.

The chain combines TRBV6-5 with TRBJ2-5, with D maybe TRBD1 (6 bases). V gave up 2 bases and J gave up 4 bases, with 8 bases separating them. The CDR3 spans 13 residues. Germline loops: CDR1 MNHEY, CDR2 SVGAGI. The CDR3, as DNA: TGTGCCAGCAGTTACACAGGGAGAGAGACCCAGTACTTC. Protein sequence: CASSYTGRETQYF.

This chain links TRBV15 with TRBJ2-1; 9 bases line up with TRBD1. This CDR3 has 15 amino acids. Germline V CDR1 and CDR2: LNHNV, YYDKDF (reference sequence). With V trimmed by 3 bases and J by 6 bases, 6 bases remained unmatched. Here the CDR3 reads CATSSRQGEGNEQFF. CDR3 nucleotide sequence: TGTGCCACCAGCAGTAGACAGGGGGAAGGCAATGAGCAGTTCTTC.

CDR3 loop: CASSLAGRSEAFF. CDR3 coding DNA: TGCGCCAGCAGCTTGGCGGGGCGCTCTGAAGCTTTCTTT. This chain joins TRBV5-1 and TRBJ1-1; D is perhaps TRBD1 (5 bases). This CDR3 contains 13 residues. V lost 0 bases and J lost 6, with 9 bases in between. From germline, CDR1 is SGHRS and CDR2 YFSETQ. The full variable domain, its missing parts supplied by reference TRBV5-1 and TRBJ1-1, is KAGVTQTPRYLIKTRGQQVTLSCSPISGHRSVSWYQQTPGQGLQFLFEYFSETQRNKGNFPGRFSGRQFSNSRSEMNVSTLELGDSALYLCASSLAGRSEAFFGQGTRLTVV.

This clonotype showed up just a few times. The V gene is TRBV4-1, the J gene TRBJ1-1; no reliable D call. The CDR3 contains 14 residues. Per germline, CDR1 MGHRA and CDR2 YSYEKL. V was pared by 1 base and J by 10 bases, with 16 bases between. In nucleotides, the CDR3 is TGCGCCAGCAGCCAAGTACTAACATCGGTAGTAGCTTTCTTT. Translated, it gives CASSQVLTSVVAFF.

This chain joins TRBV20-1 and TRBJ1-5, with D tentatively TRBD1 (6 bases). CDR3 length equals 13 residues. Germline V lookup: CDR1 DFQATT, CDR2 SNEGSKA (reference sequence). Trimming cost V 3 bases and J 5 bases, with 11 bases left between them. CDR3 region: CSASGGADQPQHF. As DNA, the CDR3 is TGCAGTGCTAGTGGGGGGGCAGATCAGCCCCAGCATTTT.

This clonotype was observed a few times. A single base separates this from a much larger clone, so it may be a read error. The chain employs TRBV2 and TRBJ2-5; the D is unclear. The DNA end is a closer match to TRBJ2-1, so the J assignment may be wrong. The CDR3 is 13 amino acids. Germline loops: CDR1 SNHLY, CDR2 FYNNEI. CDR3 nucleotides: TGTGCCCGCAGTAGTCGGGTGCTATATGAGCAGTTCTTC. This gives the protein CARSSRVLYEQFF.

The chain recombines TRBV10-3 with TRBJ2-3; 8 bases agree with TRBD2. This CDR3 region has 16 residues. CDR1 and CDR2 from the germline V gene are ENHRY and SYGVKD. V lost 7 bases to trimming and J lost 2 bases; unmatched junction nucleotides: 11. The CDR3 DNA reads TGTGCCATCACGCAGCGGGAGAGAGGGGCCACAGATACGCAGTATTTT. As protein: CAITQRERGATDTQYF.

The rearrangement uses TRBV2 and TRBJ1-4; D call uncertain. With 6 bases removed from V and 5 bases from J, the gap between germline ends came to 10 bases. Germline V gene data show CDR1 as SNHLY and CDR2 as FYNNEI. The length of the CDR3 is 13 residues. CDR3 nucleotide sequence: TGTGCCAGCAGGGACGGGTCCAATGAAAAACTGTTTTTT. Translating it yields CASRDGSNEKLFF.

This clonotype was seen a few times. The chain recombines TRBV9 with TRBJ2-5; 11 bases match TRBD1. CDR1 is SGDLS, CDR2 YYNGEE, per germline. The CDR3 sequence is 15 residues long. J gave up 5 bases and V 3 bases, and 6 bases lay outside the gene matches. The CDR3, as DNA: TGTGCCAGCAGCGCATCCGGGACAGGGGGGGAGACCCAGTACTTC. This encodes CASSASGTGGETQYF.

This clonotype was found a few times. The genes are TRBV9 and TRBJ2-2, with D tentatively TRBD1 (5 bases). The V and J ends lost 0 bases and 8 bases respectively, with 17 bases between them. This CDR3 spans 16 amino acids. Germline values: CDR1 SGDLS, CDR2 YYNGEE. CDR3 sequence reads: CASSVEQDPTLGELFF. CDR3 bases: TGTGCCAGCAGCGTAGAACAGGACCCCACGTTGGGGGAGCTGTTTTTT.

This clonotype was observed a few times. The CDR3 protein is CASSLGGLFSGNTIYF. The CDR3 nucleotides are TGCGCCAGCAGCTTGGGGGGACTGTTCTCTGGAAACACCATATATTTT. This chain links TRBV5-1 with TRBJ1-3, with a weak D call TRBD1 (5 bases). V was shortened by 0 bases and J by 0 bases, with 10 bases between the two germline ends. Germline lookup yields CDR1 SGHRS and CDR2 YFSETQ. The CDR3 totals 16 residues.

The chain links TRBV7-6 to TRBJ2-5; D unresolved. The germline V and J ends were trimmed by 4 bases and 2 bases, with 8 bases remaining between them. There are 13 residues in the CDR3. In germline, CDR1 is SGHVS, CDR2 FNYEAQ. CDR3 region: CASSYFPQETQYF. For the CDR3, the DNA is TGTGCCAGCAGCTACTTCCCTCAAGAGACCCAGTACTTC.

The sample holds a few counts of this clonotype. The chain employs TRBV5-1 and TRBJ2-3, with D unclear. The V gene's germline CDR1 is SGHRS and CDR2 YFSETQ. CDR3 length: 15 amino acids. With 0 bases removed from V and 2 bases from J, the gap between germline ends came to 10 bases. The CDR3 reads CASSLEQEITDTQYF. The CDR3 nucleotides are TGCGCCAGCAGCTTGGAGCAGGAAATCACAGATACGCAGTATTTT.

Here the CDR3 reads CATSDFETSPGELFF. The CDR3 coding sequence is TGTGCCACCAGTGATTTCGAGACTAGTCCCGGGGAGCTGTTTTTT. The V and J genes are TRBV24-1 and TRBJ2-2; tentative D call: TRBD2 (6 bases). The CDR3 extends over 15 amino acids. The germline V gene encodes CDR1 KGHDR and CDR2 SFDVKD. Trimming left V 1 base short and J 6 bases short, with 11 bases between.